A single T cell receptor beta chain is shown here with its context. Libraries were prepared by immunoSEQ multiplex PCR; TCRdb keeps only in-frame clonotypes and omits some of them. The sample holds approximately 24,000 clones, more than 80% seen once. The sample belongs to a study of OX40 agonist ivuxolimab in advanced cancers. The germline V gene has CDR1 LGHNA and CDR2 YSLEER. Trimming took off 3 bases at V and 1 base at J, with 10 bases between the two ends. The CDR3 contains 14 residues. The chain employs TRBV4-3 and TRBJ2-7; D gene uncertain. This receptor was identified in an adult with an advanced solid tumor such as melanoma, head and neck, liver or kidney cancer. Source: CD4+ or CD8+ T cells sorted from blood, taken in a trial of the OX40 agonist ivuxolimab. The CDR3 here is CASSQYGRSYEQYF. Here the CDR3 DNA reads TGCGCCAGCAGCCAGTATGGCAGATCCTACGAGCAGTACTTC.